Following are 21 T cell receptor beta chains from one sample sequenced in a study of cytomegalovirus exposure and HLA in healthy donors. Libraries were prepared by immunoSEQ multiplex PCR; TCRdb keeps only in-frame clonotypes and omits some of them. The data contain 160,000 or so clones, more than 75% of them seen just once; the ten biggest clones take up less than 3.5%. The sequenced material came from PBMCs. Receptors were obtained from a young man in good health and CMV-seropositive.

This chain uses TRBV9 with TRBJ1-1; TRBD1 agrees at 9 bases. Germline V gene sequence: CDR1 SGDLS, CDR2 YYNGEE. This CDR3 has 12 residues. V was clipped by 4 bases and J by 11 bases; unmatched bases: 6. CDR3 nucleotides: TGTGCCAGCAGCACGGGGGACAGGGCGGCTTTCTTT. As protein: CASSTGDRAAFF.

V gene TRBV14 combines with J gene TRBJ1-2; possible D gene TRBD1, 6 bases. Germline assignment: CDR1 SGHDN and CDR2 FVKESK. Between the trimmed V and J ends, which lost 3 bases and 4 bases, there was a span of 21 bases. CDR3 length: 17 amino acids. CDR3 nucleotides: TGTGCCAGCAGCCACTACCCAGGGTGGACAGCCACCTATGGCTACACCTTC. As protein: CASSHYPGWTATYGYTF.

The CDR3, as DNA: TGTGCCTGGAGCGGGGACAGGGGTTTGGGTGAAAAACTGTTTTTT. Translating gives CAWSGDRGLGEKLFF. The gene calls are TRBV30 and TRBJ1-4; 10 bases line up with TRBD1. After removal of 3 bases from V and 7 bases from J, the junction contained 8 bases not matched to a gene. This CDR3 is built from 15 residues. Germline V gene data show CDR1 as GTSNPN and CDR2 as SVGIG (reference sequence).

This sequence joins TRBV27 and TRBJ2-3; 16 bases align to TRBD2. The CDR3 is made up of 17 amino acids. The trim removed 1 base at V and 4 bases at J, leaving 2 bases unmatched. The germline CDR1 and CDR2 sequences are MNHEY and SMNVEV (reference sequence). In DNA form, the CDR3 reads TGTGCCAGCAGTTTATGGGGACTAGCGGGAGGGGCAGATACGCAGTATTTT. This codes for CASSLWGLAGGADTQYF.

The chain employs TRBV4-2 and TRBJ2-6, with D tentatively TRBD1 (6 bases). V was clipped by 0 bases and J by 2 bases, with 11 bases between them. CDR3 length equals 17 residues. In germline, CDR1 is LGHNA, CDR2 YNFKEQ. The CDR3 reads CASSQDGQGTGANVLTF. The CDR3 nucleotides read TGTGCCAGCAGCCAAGATGGTCAGGGGACTGGGGCCAACGTCCTGACTTTC.

The rearrangement joins TRBV9 to TRBJ2-7; TRBD1 might be the D (5 bases). CDR3 length equals 13 residues. Trimming cost V 4 bases and J 0 bases, with 8 bases left between them. CDR1 and CDR2 from the germline V gene are SGDLS and YYNGEE. The CDR3 sequence: CASSQGFSYEQYF. The CDR3 DNA is TGTGCCAGCAGCCAGGGCTTCTCCTACGAGCAGTACTTC.

V usage is TRBV7-2 and J usage is TRBJ1-2; TRBD1 matches at 9 bases. With V trimmed by 5 bases and J by 8 bases, 9 bases remained unmatched. The germline V gene encodes CDR1 SGHTA and CDR2 FQGNSA. This CDR3 is built from 14 residues. CDR3 residues: CASSRTQGAYGYTF. DNA for the CDR3: TGTGCCAGCAGCCGGACACAGGGGGCGTACGGCTACACCTTC. Full variable domain (outside the CDR3, taken from reference TRBV7-2 and TRBJ1-2): GAGVSQSPSNKVTEKGKDVELRCDPISGHTALYWYRQSLGQGLEFLIYFQGNSAPDKSGLPSDRFSAERTGGSVSTLTIQRTQQEDSAVYLCASSRTQGAYGYTFGSGTRLTVV.

The CDR3 coding sequence is TGTGCCAGCTCACCAACGGCGGTAAGATCGGACAATGAGCAGTTCTTC. Its translation is CASSPTAVRSDNEQFF. The chain is built from TRBV18 and TRBJ2-1; D gene ambiguous. CDR1 and CDR2 from the germline V gene are KGHSH and LQKENI. This CDR3 region has 16 residues. Trimming took off 2 bases at V and 5 bases at J, with 16 bases between the two ends. The variable domain in full, completed from reference TRBV18 and TRBJ2-1, reads NAGVMQNPRHLVRRRGQEARLRCSPMKGHSHVYWYRQLPEEGLKFMVYLQKENIIDESGMPKERFSAEFPKEGPSILRIQQVVRGDSAAYFCASSPTAVRSDNEQFFGPGTRLTVL.

This rearrangement joins TRBV5-4 to TRBJ1-3, with 8 bases lining up with TRBD1. V shed 2 bases, J shed 0 bases, and the junction held 7 bases outside the gene matches. Germline CDR1 SGHNT, CDR2 YYREEE (reference sequence). This CDR3 is built from 17 residues. The CDR3 region is CASSFSQGANSGNTIYF. As DNA, the CDR3 is TGTGCCAGCAGCTTTTCGCAGGGGGCAAACTCTGGAAACACCATATATTTT. The entire variable domain, with the rest obtained from reference TRBV5-4 and TRBJ1-3, is as follows: ETGVTQSPTHLIKTRGQQVTLRCSSQSGHNTVSWYQQALGQGPQFIFQYYREEENGRGNFPPRFSGLQFPNYSSELNVNALELDDSALYLCASSFSQGANSGNTIYFGEGSWLTVV.

The rearrangement uses TRBV7-9 and TRBJ1-1, with D unresolved. V was pared by 2 bases and J by 1 base, with 5 bases between. Germline V lookup: CDR1 SEHNR, CDR2 FQNEAQ (reference sequence). This CDR3 region has 13 residues. CDR3 residues: CASSLLANTEAFF. The CDR3 DNA follows: TGTGCCAGCAGCTTACTGGCGAACACTGAAGCTTTCTTT.

This clone was seen once. The genes are TRBV4-3 and TRBJ2-4, with D perhaps TRBD1 (5 bases). The CDR3 is 16 amino acids. The V end was cut by 3 bases, the J end by 3 bases, with 15 bases between. Germline values: CDR1 LGHNA, CDR2 YSLEER. This chain's CDR3 is CASSHQGSTGKNIQYF. DNA for the CDR3: TGCGCCAGCAGCCACCAGGGAAGTACTGGCAAAAACATTCAGTACTTC.

The rearrangement links TRBV28 to TRBJ2-1; 8 bases agree with TRBD2. The CDR3 sequence is 15 residues long. Trimming took 3 bases from V and 8 from J; bases not matched to a gene: 9. From germline, CDR1 is MDHEN and CDR2 SYDVKM. CDR3 nucleotide sequence: TGTGCCAGCAGTTTGGGTCGGGAGGGAGGAGATGAGCAGTTCTTC. Translated, it gives CASSLGREGGDEQFF.

V usage is TRBV4-1 and J usage is TRBJ2-3; 13 bases are shared with TRBD2. This CDR3 contains 16 residues. Germline CDR1 and CDR2: MGHRA and YSYEKL. V lost 4 bases and J lost 1; bases outside the gene matches: 2. The DNA of the CDR3 is TGCGCCAGCAGCCTCACTAGCGGGAGGGGCACAGATACGCAGTATTTT. It encodes CASSLTSGRGTDTQYF.

This sequence joins TRBV10-3 and TRBJ1-2, with 8 bases identical to TRBD1. The CDR3 is 16 amino acids. J was trimmed by 6 bases and V by 10 bases; bases with no gene match: 19. The germline CDR1 and CDR2 sequences are ENHRY and SYGVKD. The CDR3 DNA follows: TGTGCCACCCGCGCCTCTCACAATCAGGGGGCGAATGGCTACACCTTC. Amino acids: CATRASHNQGANGYTF.

The chain is built from TRBV5-3 and TRBJ2-7, with TRBD2 matching over 7 bases. TRBV5-3 is recorded as an ORF, its role being uncertain. The CDR3 loop spans 15 amino acids. Losses at the gene ends were 3 bases for V and 1 base for J; bases not matched to a gene: 7. The CDR3: CARSYIAGVSYEQYF. CDR3 sequence (DNA): TGTGCCAGAAGCTATATAGCGGGCGTTTCCTACGAGCAGTACTTC.

The rearrangement links TRBV10-3 to TRBJ2-3, with D possibly matching TRBD1 (5 bases). Germline values: CDR1 ENHRY, CDR2 SYGVKD. CDR3 length: 16 amino acids. Trimming took off 4 bases at V and 2 bases at J, with 16 bases between the two ends. CDR3 DNA sequence: TGTGCCATCAGTGCCATAGGGGCGAGGTTCACAGATACGCAGTATTTT. This sequence encodes CAISAIGARFTDTQYF.

The gene calls are TRBV6-6 and TRBJ1-1; maybe TRBD1 (6 bases). Germline V gene data show CDR1 as MNHNY and CDR2 as SVGAGI (reference sequence). Trimming pared 2 bases from V and 8 bases from J, leaving 6 bases between. The CDR3 runs to 11 residues. The CDR3 loop is CASSYDREAFF. CDR3 nucleotide sequence: TGTGCCAGCAGTTACGACAGGGAAGCTTTCTTT.

The chain combines TRBV6-5 with TRBJ1-5; D ambiguous. The length of the CDR3 is 13 residues. Germline V gene lookup returns CDR1 MNHEY and CDR2 SVGAGI. The V end was cut by 7 bases, the J end by 6 bases, with 13 bases between. The CDR3 here is CASTPPSGQPQHF. The CDR3 DNA sequence: TGTGCCAGCACCCCCCCGTCGGGTCAGCCCCAGCATTTT.

The chain carries TRBV4-1 and TRBJ1-5; 7 bases match TRBD1. The CDR3 is 16 residues long. CDR1 and CDR2 from the germline V gene are MGHRA and YSYEKL. Germline trimming cut 3 bases from V and 6 bases from J; bases unmatched to any gene: 11. Here the CDR3 DNA reads TGCGCCAGCAGCCACGGAACAGGGGAAGGGGGTCAGCCCCAGCATTTT. It translates to CASSHGTGEGGQPQHF.

The chain is built from TRBV29-1 and TRBJ2-3; 8 positions match TRBD2. Trimming took 3 bases from V and 2 from J; bases not matched to a gene: 4. Germline assignment: CDR1 SQVTM and CDR2 ANQGSEA. This CDR3 spans 14 amino acids. In nucleotides, the CDR3 is TGCAGCGTTGATGGCGGGAGGCCCACAGATACGCAGTATTTT. As protein: CSVDGGRPTDTQYF.

The CDR3, as DNA: TGTGCCAGCAGCTTGGTGGGTGAGGGGGCCTACGAGCAGTACTTC. It encodes CASSLVGEGAYEQYF. This chain connects TRBV5-4 to TRBJ2-7; TRBD1 might be the D (6 bases). The CDR3 consists of 15 residues. Germline V gene lookup returns CDR1 SGHNT and CDR2 YYREEE (reference sequence). V lost 0 bases, J lost 2 bases, and 12 bases lay in between.